These 7 T cell receptor beta chains came from one sample sequenced in a study of regulatory T cells in long-lasting Graves disease. With iRepertoire HTBI primers and Arm-PCR of CDR3 regions, TCR beta libraries were built. TCRdb recomputed calls from the multiplex PCR reads with MiXCR, one row per CDR3 protein. The sample lists 300,000 to 400,000 distinct CDR3 sequences, over 15% occurring once. The sample's time point: newly diagnosed GD, antithyroid drugs for less than 3 months. The TCR library was made from RNA that had been extracted from PBMCs in TRIzol. These data were also reused for a study on T cells in Graves' hyperthyroidism and ophthalmopathy.

The material sequenced was peripheral blood mononuclear cells (PBMCs), taken at new diagnosis, from a patient treated with antithyroid drugs. Receptors were obtained from a middle-aged man with Graves disease.

This clonotype occurred a few times. Possible read error: a much larger clone is one base away. The CDR3 region has the DNA TGTGCCAGCAGCTTCCGGACAGCTACTAATGAAAAACTGCTTTTT. This sequence encodes CASSFRTATNEKLLF. The chain couples TRBV5-5 to TRBJ1-4; D perhaps matches TRBD1 (6 bases). Looked up from germline, CDR1 is SGHKS and CDR2 is YYEKEE (reference sequence). The CDR3 is 15 residues long.

This clonotype was found a few times. V usage is TRBV5-5 and J usage is TRBJ1-4; no reliable D call. The V end lost 4 bases, the J end lost 0 bases, and 13 bases lay between the germline ends. This CDR3 comprises 16 residues. Germline CDR1 SGHKS, CDR2 YYEKEE (reference sequence). The CDR3 protein is CASSPAGFATNEKLFF. Written as DNA, the CDR3 is TGTGCCAGCAGCCCCGCGGGATTTGCAACTAATGAAAAACTGTTTTTT.

This clonotype was seen ten or more times. CDR3 amino acids: CATGVPGRREQFF. The CDR3 DNA reads TGTGCCACCGGAGTGCCGGGCCGACGGGAGCAGTTCTTC. V gene TRBV24-1 combines with J gene TRBJ2-1; D remains ambiguous. CDR3 length equals 13 residues. V gave up 9 bases and J gave up 10 bases, with 18 bases separating them. Per germline, CDR1 KGHDR and CDR2 SFDVKD.

This chain joins TRBV10-3 and TRBJ2-6; 8 positions match TRBD2. The CDR3 covers 18 residues. Germline V gives CDR1 ENHRY, CDR2 SYGVKD. J lost 1 base, V lost 11 bases, and 16 bases had no gene match. CDR3 DNA: TGTGCCTCGGGGGGGCGGGACACCCTCGGATCTGGGGCCAACGTCCTGACTTTC. Encoded protein: CASGGRDTLGSGANVLTF.

Note on this clonotype: Its ends do not fully match the called genes, so a read error is possible. The chain links TRBV5-5 to TRBJ2-1; D remains ambiguous. This CDR3 has 14 residues. The germline gives CDR1 SGHKS, CDR2 YYEKEE (reference sequence). As DNA, the CDR3 is TGCGCCAGCAGCTTGTTAGGGCCCGTCTACGAGCAGTTCTTC. Translated, it gives CASSLLGPVYEQFF.

This clonotype was counted ten times or more. The chain has TRBV2 and TRBJ2-2; D remains unclear. The germline V gene encodes CDR1 SNHLY and CDR2 FYNNEI. The CDR3 has 13 amino acids. The V and J ends lost 4 bases and 4 bases respectively, with 7 bases between them. The chain's CDR3 is CASSVESTGELFF. In DNA, the CDR3 is TGTGCCAGCAGTGTAGAAAGCACCGGGGAGCTGTTTTTT.

This clonotype came up many times. The chain employs TRBV7-3 and TRBJ2-2, with D hard to call. CDR1 and CDR2 from the germline V gene are SGHTA and FQGTGA. The CDR3 covers 15 residues. Trimming took 5 bases from V and 6 from J, leaving 16 bases between them. In DNA form, the CDR3 reads TGTGCCAGCAGCCCGTACAAGGTCTCTGCCGGGGAGCTGTTTTTT. Amino acids: CASSPYKVSAGELFF.